Below are 22 T cell receptor beta chains sequenced from a single sample in a study of blood T cell repertoires in COVID-19. Sequencing was performed with immunoSEQ multiplex PCR; in TCRdb, only in-frame clones are kept and a portion is missing. There are 95,000 to 150,000 clones in the sample; over 75% occur only once, and 16% lies in the top ten. The sequenced sample consisted of peripheral blood. The receptor set was obtained from a man aged 55 to 69 with active or convalescent COVID-19.

Comments on this clone: Different DNA sequences within this sample yield the same CDR3. The chain has TRBV18 and TRBJ2-1; 8 positions match TRBD2. The germline CDR1 and CDR2 sequences are KGHSH and LQKENI. The trim removed 0 bases at V and 5 bases at J, leaving 3 bases unmatched. The CDR3 runs to 15 residues. CDR3 sequence (DNA): TGTGCCAGCTCACCACCCAGCGGGGGTAACAATGAGCAGTTCTTC. Amino acid sequence: CASSPPSGGNNEQFF.

The chain links TRBV7-6 to TRBJ2-7; 7 bases fit TRBD2. In germline, CDR1 is SGHVS, CDR2 FNYEAQ. V was clipped by 3 bases and J by 2 bases; unmatched bases: 7. This CDR3 has 15 residues. The CDR3 DNA is TGTGCCAGCAGCTTTTCGGAGCGGGGCCCCTACGAGCAGTACTTC. Protein: CASSFSERGPYEQYF.

The chain combines TRBV11-2 with TRBJ1-1, with TRBD1 matching over 8 bases. This CDR3 has 14 amino acids. Trimming cost V 2 bases and J 5 bases; bases outside gene matches: 4. The germline V gene has CDR1 SGHAT and CDR2 FQNNGV. The CDR3 nucleotides read TGTGCCAGCAGCTTATCTACAGGGGGGACTGAAGCTTTCTTT. Translating gives CASSLSTGGTEAFF.

V and J are TRBV5-4 and TRBJ2-7; 7 positions match TRBD1. V shed 0 bases, J shed 3 bases, and the junction held 3 bases outside the gene matches. The CDR3 sequence is 14 residues long. From germline, CDR1 is SGHNT and CDR2 YYREEE (reference sequence). CDR3 region: CASSLGQGLYEQYF. The CDR3 coding sequence is TGTGCCAGCAGCTTGGGACAGGGCCTCTACGAGCAGTACTTC.

Here the CDR3 reads CASSMNRGSSNQPQHF. CDR3 DNA: TGTGCCAGTAGTATGAACAGGGGTTCTAGCAATCAGCCCCAGCATTTT. The V gene is TRBV19, the J gene TRBJ1-5; TRBD1 aligns across 7 bases. Germline CDR1 reads LNHDA; CDR2 reads SQIVND (reference sequence). This CDR3 has 16 amino acids. Losses at the gene ends were 3 bases for V and 0 bases for J; bases not matched to a gene: 5.

The rearrangement links TRBV5-1 to TRBJ2-7; 9 nucleotides agree with TRBD1. This CDR3 comprises 13 residues. CDR1 SGHRS and CDR2 YFSETQ come from the germline V gene. Trimming cost V 3 bases and J 5 bases; bases outside gene matches: 3. CDR3: CASSSGQGNEQYF. The CDR3 DNA sequence: TGCGCCAGCAGCTCGGGACAGGGCAACGAGCAGTACTTC.

V gene TRBV28 combines with J gene TRBJ1-1, with unresolved D. The germline V and J ends were trimmed by 5 bases and 4 bases, with 17 bases remaining between them. In germline, CDR1 is MDHEN, CDR2 SYDVKM. This CDR3 is 15 amino acids long. The CDR3 DNA reads as TGTGCCAGCAGTCCAGGTGGCCCCGAGGGCACTGAAGCTTTCTTT. Protein product: CASSPGGPEGTEAFF.

This sequence joins TRBV7-2 and TRBJ2-2, with TRBD2 as a possible D gene (5 bases). The CDR3 covers 17 residues. V gave up 1 base and J gave up 4 bases, with 16 bases separating them. CDR1 is SGHTA and CDR2 is FQGNSA in the germline V gene. CDR3 region: CASSLEGSGWFTGELFF. The CDR3, as DNA: TGTGCCAGCAGCTTAGAAGGTTCGGGATGGTTCACCGGGGAGCTGTTTTTT.

The V call is TRBV2, the J call TRBJ1-4, with 10 bases identical to TRBD1. Germline CDR1 SNHLY, CDR2 FYNNEI. The CDR3 is 14 residues long. The V gene end was trimmed by 5 bases and the J gene end by 4 bases; junction bases not matched to a gene: 1. The CDR3 spells CASSRDRGNEKLFF. CDR3 DNA sequence: TGTGCCAGCAGTCGGGACAGGGGTAATGAAAAACTGTTTTTT.

The chain has TRBV2 and TRBJ2-2; 9 nucleotides align to TRBD2. From germline, CDR1 is SNHLY and CDR2 FYNNEI. CDR3 length: 15 amino acids. The junction had 4 bases not matched to a gene; V was cut back by 4 bases and J by 4 bases. The CDR3 DNA sequence: TGTGCCAGCAGTGGGTTAGCGGGAGCCACCGGGGAGCTGTTTTTT. It codes for CASSGLAGATGELFF.

This chain connects TRBV2 to TRBJ2-1; D perhaps matches TRBD2 (6 bases). There are 12 residues in the CDR3. CDR1 is SNHLY, CDR2 FYNNEI, per germline. The V and J ends lost 6 bases and 8 bases respectively, with 11 bases between them. DNA for the CDR3: TGTGCCAGCAGCCCGTCGGGGGATGAGCAGTTCTTC. Translated, it gives CASSPSGDEQFF. The variable domain in full, completed from reference TRBV2 and TRBJ2-1, reads EPEVTQTPSHQVTQMGQEVILRCVPISNHLYFYWYRQILGQKVEFLVSFYNNEISEKSEIFDDQFSVERPDGSNFTLKIRSTKLEDSAMYFCASSPSGDEQFFGPGTRLTVL.

V and J are TRBV9 and TRBJ2-5; no clear D gene. From germline, CDR1 is SGDLS and CDR2 YYNGEE. The CDR3 extends over 14 amino acids. The V end lost 2 bases, the J end lost 1 base, and 9 bases lay between the germline ends. The CDR3, as DNA: TGTGCCAGCAGCGTTGGTCCCAGCCAAGAGACCCAGTACTTC. Translation gives CASSVGPSQETQYF.

This clone came up a few times. The CDR3 reads CSASKGTGGPQFF. CDR3 nucleotide sequence: TGCAGTGCTAGTAAGGGGACGGGAGGCCCGCAGTTCTTC. The rearrangement joins TRBV20-1 to TRBJ2-1; 7 bases agree with TRBD2. This CDR3 has 13 residues. V lost 3 bases and J lost 12; bases outside the gene matches: 11. Germline loops: CDR1 DFQATT, CDR2 SNEGSKA (reference sequence).

The gene calls are TRBV6-5 and TRBJ2-7, with TRBD1 as a possible D gene (6 bases). Deletions cut 5 bases from V and 8 bases from J, with 16 bases between. The CDR3 totals 13 residues. Germline V gene data show CDR1 as MNHEY and CDR2 as SVGAGI. The CDR3 DNA reads TGTGCCAGCAGTCTGACAGGCCCACGACAGCAGTACTTC. Translation: CASSLTGPRQQYF.

This clone was counted once. The rearrangement joins TRBV19 to TRBJ2-7, with D perhaps matching TRBD1 (6 bases). The V gene's germline CDR1 is LNHDA and CDR2 SQIVND (reference sequence). This CDR3 has 15 residues. Trimming pared 5 bases from V and 0 bases from J, leaving 14 bases between. CDR3 coding DNA: TGTGCCAGTAGTTCCCCGAGGGACAACTCCTACGAGCAGTACTTC. It codes for CASSSPRDNSYEQYF.

The gene calls are TRBV28 and TRBJ2-4, with unresolved D. Between the trimmed V and J ends, which lost 3 bases and 1 base, there was a span of 10 bases. This CDR3 region has 15 residues. CDR1 is MDHEN, CDR2 SYDVKM, per germline. The CDR3, as DNA: TGTGCCAGCAGTTTGTCGGTGTTTGCCAAAAACATTCAGTACTTC. Amino acid sequence: CASSLSVFAKNIQYF.

The chain has TRBV7-9 and TRBJ2-2; D is uncertain. This CDR3 is built from 16 residues. The ends were cut back, 3 bases at V and 2 bases at J, with 13 bases in the middle. Germline V gives CDR1 SEHNR, CDR2 FQNEAQ (reference sequence). The CDR3 is CASSLAFNSNTGELFF. CDR3 DNA: TGTGCCAGCAGCTTGGCATTTAACAGCAACACCGGGGAGCTGTTTTTT.

This clone was counted between two and nine times. The V call is TRBV5-1, the J call TRBJ1-1; 10 bases match TRBD1. V trimming: 4 bases; J trimming: 5 bases; junction bases outside the gene matches: 5. Germline CDR1 SGHRS, CDR2 YFSETQ. The CDR3 is made up of 14 amino acids. DNA of the CDR3: TGCGCCAGCAGCGTGGGACAGGGGAAAACTGAAGCTTTCTTT. It specifies CASSVGQGKTEAFF. The full variable domain, in which reference TRBV5-1 and TRBJ1-1 provide the parts outside the CDR3, is KAGVTQTPRYLIKTRGQQVTLSCSPISGHRSVSWYQQTPGQGLQFLFEYFSETQRNKGNFPGRFSGRQFSNSRSEMNVSTLELGDSALYLCASSVGQGKTEAFFGQGTRLTVV.

This chain connects TRBV20-1 to TRBJ2-5; weak D call: TRBD1 (8 bases). The V and J ends lost 3 bases and 5 bases respectively, with 19 bases between them. Germline V gives CDR1 DFQATT, CDR2 SNEGSKA (reference sequence). The CDR3 totals 15 residues. CDR3: CSASQPRGREETQYF. CDR3 in DNA: TGCAGTGCTAGTCAGCCCAGGGGGCGGGAGGAGACCCAGTACTTC.

The chain joins TRBV14 to TRBJ2-7, with a tentative D call TRBD1 (5 bases). The V and J ends lost 5 bases and 7 bases respectively, with 9 bases between them. Germline V CDR1 and CDR2: SGHDN, FVKESK. The CDR3 has 11 amino acids. Here the CDR3 reads CASSGKGEQYF. The CDR3 DNA reads TGTGCCAGCAGCGGTAAGGGGGAGCAGTACTTC.

DNA for the CDR3: TGTGCCAGCTCGCTTAGCGGGAGCGGGACCCAGTACTTC. It codes for CASSLSGSGTQYF. The V gene is TRBV18, the J gene TRBJ2-5; 9 positions match TRBD2. V shed 6 bases and J 7 bases; nucleotides not matched to a gene: 6. Looked up from germline, CDR1 is KGHSH and CDR2 is LQKENI. The CDR3 runs to 13 residues.

This chain links TRBV6-6 with TRBJ2-1; 7 bases line up with TRBD1. V lost 7 bases and J lost 4; bases outside the gene matches: 10. CDR1 MNHNY and CDR2 SVGAGI come from the germline V gene (reference sequence). This CDR3 is built from 15 residues. For the CDR3, the DNA is TGTGCCAGCAACAGACCGGGACAGACTTACAATGAGCAGTTCTTC. It codes for CASNRPGQTYNEQFF.